This entry lists 14 T cell receptor beta chains sequenced from one sample in a study of cytomegalovirus exposure and HLA in healthy donors. A multiplex PCR was run with 60 Vbeta primers and 13 Jbeta primers. Here immunoSEQ multiplex PCR was the method, and the copy in TCRdb shows in-frame clones only, minus some. The record lists 130,000 to 150,000 clones, of which the ten most abundant hold around 0.96%. The sample taken for sequencing was PBMCs. The receptors stem from a male donor in good health and CMV-seronegative.

The gene calls are TRBV10-3 and TRBJ1-1, with no clear D. Looked up from germline, CDR1 is ENHRY and CDR2 is SYGVKD. The CDR3 consists of 16 residues. Trimming took 4 bases from V and 0 from J, leaving 15 bases between them. The CDR3 loop reads CAISVKITPLNTEAFF. In DNA, the CDR3 is TGTGCCATCAGTGTGAAGATTACACCTCTGAACACTGAAGCTTTCTTT.

CDR3 in DNA: TGTGCCAGCAGCTTAGCCTCCTACCGGTATGGCTACACCTTC. This encodes CASSLASYRYGYTF. V gene TRBV7-8 combines with J gene TRBJ1-2; D is ambiguous. Trimming removed 0 bases at V and 5 bases at J, with 10 bases between. The CDR3 covers 14 residues. Per the germline V gene, CDR1 is SGHVS and CDR2 is FQNEAQ.

This sequence joins TRBV29-1 and TRBJ2-7; 12 bases are shared with TRBD1. J was trimmed by 5 bases and V by 4 bases; bases with no gene match: 6. CDR1 and CDR2 (germline): SQVTM, ANQGSEA. The CDR3 is 14 residues long. The CDR3 sequence is CSVVTGQGAHEQYF. DNA of the CDR3: TGCAGCGTTGTGACGGGACAGGGGGCCCACGAGCAGTACTTC.

This chain's CDR3 is CASSLGGLNYGYTF. Written as DNA, the CDR3 is TGTGCCAGCAGCCTGGGGGGGCTAAACTATGGCTACACCTTC. The chain carries TRBV5-6 and TRBJ1-2; D perhaps matches TRBD1 (6 bases). Deletions cut 4 bases from V and 2 bases from J, with 12 bases between. The germline gives CDR1 SGHDT, CDR2 YYEEEE. The CDR3 consists of 14 residues.

The CDR3 DNA reads TGTGCCAGTATTGCCGGGACTAGCGGGAGAAATGAGCAGTTCTTC. It is translated as CASIAGTSGRNEQFF. The chain links TRBV19 to TRBJ2-1; 14 bases map to TRBD2. V trimming: 7 bases; J trimming: 7 bases; junction bases outside the gene matches: 6. The CDR3 has 15 amino acids. CDR1 and CDR2 from the germline V gene are LNHDA and SQIVND (reference sequence).

On this clone: Other DNA variants within this sample encode the same CDR3. V is TRBV7-3 and J is TRBJ1-1; D gene unclear. Trimming cost V 2 bases and J 0 bases, with 4 bases left between them. The V gene's germline CDR1 is SGHTA and CDR2 FQGTGA. This CDR3 region has 13 residues. The CDR3 DNA follows: TGTGCCAGCAGCTTATCCATGAACACTGAAGCTTTCTTT. It specifies CASSLSMNTEAFF.

The chain combines TRBV6-5 with TRBJ1-1; no clear D gene. V lost 2 bases, J lost 9 bases, and 16 bases lay in between. CDR1 and CDR2 (germline): MNHEY, SVGAGI. The CDR3 is 14 residues long. For the CDR3, the DNA is TGTGCCAGCAGTTACGGGGTTCGAGACGGGAAAGCTTTCTTT. Translation gives CASSYGVRDGKAFF.

V usage is TRBV5-6 and J usage is TRBJ2-5; TRBD1 might be the D (5 bases). Germline V lookup: CDR1 SGHDT, CDR2 YYEEEE. The V gene lost 4 bases and the J gene lost 4 bases, with 29 bases spanning the gap. The CDR3 loop spans 19 amino acids. In nucleotides, the CDR3 is TGTGCCAGCAGCCATCTGGGGCTCGAGCTATTACAGGTGCGAGAGACCCAGTACTTC. This encodes CASSHLGLELLQVRETQYF.

The chain employs TRBV6-5 and TRBJ2-2, with 7 bases aligning to TRBD1. Germline V gene sequence: CDR1 MNHEY, CDR2 SVGAGI. V lost 4 bases and J lost 0; bases outside the gene matches: 5. This CDR3 region has 16 residues. The CDR3 sequence: CASSFLGGPNTGELFF. The CDR3, as DNA: TGTGCCAGCAGTTTTTTAGGGGGCCCGAACACCGGGGAGCTGTTTTTT.

CDR3 residues: CASSLKPSGGAYEQYF. CDR3 DNA sequence: TGTGCCAGCAGTTTAAAACCTAGCGGGGGGGCTTACGAGCAGTACTTC. The genes are TRBV27 and TRBJ2-7; 12 nucleotides agree with TRBD2. The CDR3 contains 16 residues. J gave up 4 bases and V 2 bases, and 6 bases lay outside the gene matches. The germline gives CDR1 MNHEY, CDR2 SMNVEV (reference sequence).

The V gene is TRBV9, the J gene TRBJ1-1, with TRBD1 matching 11 bases. Germline V gene data show CDR1 as SGDLS and CDR2 as YYNGEE. The length of the CDR3 is 16 residues. The V segment lost 6 bases and the J segment 6 bases; nucleotides outside the gene matches: 13. The CDR3 here is CASTRTGTGGGAEAFF. CDR3 nucleotides: TGTGCCAGCACCAGGACCGGGACAGGGGGAGGGGCTGAAGCTTTCTTT.

This sequence joins TRBV30 and TRBJ1-1, with D unclear. Trimming cost V 3 bases and J 1 base, with 6 bases left between them. The CDR3 is 12 residues long. Germline V CDR1 and CDR2: GTSNPN, SVGIG (reference sequence). This CDR3 reads CAWRNRNTEAFF. DNA of the CDR3: TGTGCCTGGAGAAACAGGAACACTGAAGCTTTCTTT.

The J gene is TRBJ2-3, the V gene TRBV5-6; 7 bases fit TRBD2. This CDR3 is built from 16 residues. V lost 2 bases, J lost 2 bases, and 8 bases stayed unmatched. Germline V gives CDR1 SGHDT, CDR2 YYEEEE. As DNA, the CDR3 is TGTGCCAGCAGCTTAGGGCGGAGACTAGCCACAGATACGCAGTATTTT. Encoded protein: CASSLGRRLATDTQYF.

This chain links TRBV30 with TRBJ2-7; D might be TRBD1 (6 bases). CDR3 length: 13 residues. Germline V gives CDR1 GTSNPN, CDR2 SVGIG (reference sequence). V was cut by 4 bases and J by 6 bases, with 16 bases left in between. The CDR3 nucleotides are TGTGCCTGGATGGTACAGGGCGGAACCGAGCAGTACTTC. Protein: CAWMVQGGTEQYF.